A selection of T cell receptor beta chains follows, all from one sample in a study of T cell responses to AZD1222 COVID-19 vaccine. Sequencing used immunoSEQ multiplex PCR; TCRdb keeps in-frame clones, though not all of them. The sample holds roughly 150,000 clones; 94% are singletons and the top ten take roughly 5.5%. Source: peripheral blood, taken 28 days after the second AZD1222 dose. These receptors all stem from an adult who received the AZD1222 COVID-19 vaccine. Both conserved end residues are part of each CDR3. The D gene is left open where the match is weak. A clone size is listed for some rows: how often the clone was seen (once, few, many), or a class if it is expanded.

TGTGCCAGCAGTTTAGGACTTACTAACTATGGCTACACCTTC	CASSLGLTNYGYTF	.	TRBJ1-2	TRBV28	.
TGTGCCAGCAGCCGACAGGCCGGGACAGCTACCTACGAGCAGTACTTC	CASSRQAGTATYEQYF	TRBD1	TRBJ2-7	TRBV7-8	.
TGCAGTGCTAGTCTACTAGCGGGCCCCTTTGCCGAGCAGTACTTC	CSASLLAGPFAEQYF	TRBD2	TRBJ2-7	TRBV20-1	.
TGTGCCAGCAGCGAAGGCGACACAGATACGCAGTATTTT	CASSEGDTDTQYF	.	TRBJ2-3	TRBV9	.
TGTGCCAGTAGGGGTGACAGGGGGTCCGGGGAGCTGTTTTTT	CASRGDRGSGELFF	TRBD1	TRBJ2-2	TRBV19	.
TGTGCCAGCTCACCACTTAGACTAGCGGGAGCCTCCACAGATACGCAGTATTTT	CASSPLRLAGASTDTQYF	TRBD2	TRBJ2-3	TRBV18	.
TGTGCCAGCAAATTAGAGGGGGATCAGCCCCAGCATTTT	CASKLEGDQPQHF	.	TRBJ1-5	TRBV2	.
TGTGCCTGGTCAAACTTGGGACAGGAAGCTTTCTTT	CAWSNLGQEAFF	TRBD1	TRBJ1-1	TRBV30	once
TGCGCCAGCAGACGACAGGGTAGTAATGAGCAGTTCTTC	CASRRQGSNEQFF	TRBD1	TRBJ2-1	TRBV5-1	.
TGTGCCAGCAGTTTAGGAGGAACCTATGGCTACACCTTC	CASSLGGTYGYTF	.	TRBJ1-2	TRBV28	.
TGCAGTGCTAGTGCCCCGGGACGGTCGAATGAAAAACTGTTTTTT	CSASAPGRSNEKLFF	.	TRBJ1-4	TRBV20-1	.
TGTGCCAGCTCCCCCGGGGAGGGGCACTATGGCTACACCTTC	CASSPGEGHYGYTF	.	TRBJ1-2	TRBV18	.
TGTGCCAGCGCTAGAGGCTCTGGGGCCAACGTCCTGACTTTC	CASARGSGANVLTF	.	TRBJ2-6	TRBV27	.
TGCGCCAGCACCCCCCTTGGGGCCCTCGGGACCGGGGAGCTGTTTTTT	CASTPLGALGTGELFF	.	TRBJ2-2	TRBV5-1	.
TGTGCCAGCAGCCTACAGGGGCATAACTATGGCTACACCTTC	CASSLQGHNYGYTF	TRBD1	TRBJ1-2	TRBV9	.
TGTGCCTGGGGGGAGGACTTGGACGAGCAGTACTTC	CAWGEDLDEQYF	.	TRBJ2-7	TRBV30	.
TGTGCCAGCAGCTTGCAAGCCTCTAGGACGTCAACAGATACGCAGTATTTT	CASSLQASRTSTDTQYF	.	TRBJ2-3	TRBV7-3	few
TGTGCCAGCAGTTGCGAGGGGAGGAATGAGCAGTTCTTC	CASSCEGRNEQFF	.	TRBJ2-1	TRBV21-1	.
TGTGCCAGCCGGATAGATAGCAATCAGCCCCAGCATTTT	CASRIDSNQPQHF	.	TRBJ1-5	TRBV6-5	.
TGTGCCAGCAGTCGGGAGGGGTCTGGGGCCAACGTCCTGACTTTC	CASSREGSGANVLTF	TRBD2	TRBJ2-6	TRBV6-2/TRBV6-3	.
TGTGCCAGCAGCTTATTAGTGTCGAGGGGGTCTGAGCAGTTCTTC	CASSLLVSRGSEQFF	.	TRBJ2-1	TRBV11-2	.
TGTGCCAGCTTTTCCCAGGATCGTGGCTACACCTTC	CASFSQDRGYTF	.	TRBJ1-2	TRBV6-5	once
TGTGCCTGGGGCGGACCAGTCTACAATGAGCAGTTCTTC	CAWGGPVYNEQFF	.	TRBJ2-1	TRBV30	.
TGTGCCAGCAGTGAAGGACTAGCGGGAGTCTACGAGCAGTACTTC	CASSEGLAGVYEQYF	TRBD2	TRBJ2-7	TRBV6-1	.
TGCGCCAGCACCCCCCGGGGCACAGAAACCTCCTACGAGCAGTACTTC	CASTPRGTETSYEQYF	.	TRBJ2-7	TRBV4-1	.
TGCGCCAGCAGTGAAAGCGGGAGGGCCCACGAGCAGTACTTC	CASSESGRAHEQYF	TRBD2	TRBJ2-7	TRBV10-1	.
TGTGCCAGCAGTCACTATCTTCGGAGTAACTATGGCTACACCTTC	CASSHYLRSNYGYTF	.	TRBJ1-2	TRBV28	once
TGTGCCAGCAGTTACGAGATAATGAACACTGAAGCTTTCTTT	CASSYEIMNTEAFF	.	TRBJ1-1	TRBV6-6	once
TGTGCCAGCAGTCAAATCGACAGGGCCTACGAGCAGTACTTC	CASSQIDRAYEQYF	TRBD1	TRBJ2-7	TRBV2	.
TGTGCCAGCTCACCAAGGGTAAGGGAGGAGCAGTTCTTC	CASSPRVREEQFF	.	TRBJ2-1	TRBV18	.
TGTGCCAGCTTCACGACCAGGGGAGGAACTGAAGCTTTCTTT	CASFTTRGGTEAFF	.	TRBJ1-1	TRBV18	.
TGTGCCAGCAGTTCACCCTTTGGACTAGCGGACACAGATACGCAGTATTTT	CASSSPFGLADTDTQYF	TRBD2	TRBJ2-3	TRBV28	.
TGTGCCAGCTTCGGGGGATCCTACGAGCAGTACTTC	CASFGGSYEQYF	.	TRBJ2-7	TRBV27	.
TGTGCCAGTAATCCCTTCGTGGGGGGGTCTGAAGCTTTCTTT	CASNPFVGGSEAFF	.	TRBJ1-1	TRBV19	.
TGCGCCAGCAGCTTAAGGTCAGGGGACGCCGGGGAGCTGTTTTTT	CASSLRSGDAGELFF	.	TRBJ2-2	TRBV5-1	.
TGTGCCAGCAGTTACTATCCGGAGACCCAGTACTTC	CASSYYPETQYF	.	TRBJ2-5	TRBV6-6	.
TGTGCCAGCAGCTTGTTCCCCCTTGGAGGCCTGTTCTTC	CASSLFPLGGLFF	.	TRBJ2-1	TRBV5-8	once
TGTGCCAGCAGCTCTGGTTGGAACTATGGCTACACCTTC	CASSSGWNYGYTF	.	TRBJ1-2	TRBV5-6	.
TGTGCCAGTAGTTTATCTCCGGACACCCCTGAAGCTTTCTTT	CASSLSPDTPEAFF	.	TRBJ1-1	TRBV19	.
TGTGCCAGCACCCGGGGGGGGAATAATTCACCCCTCCACTTT	CASTRGGNNSPLHF	.	TRBJ1-6	TRBV6-6	.
TGTGCCAGCTCCAACACACTAGCGGGGAACACCGGGGAGCTGTTTTTT	CASSNTLAGNTGELFF	TRBD2	TRBJ2-2	TRBV18	.
TGCAGTGCTAGGTCAGCGGAGACCCAGTACTTC	CSARSAETQYF	.	TRBJ2-5	TRBV20-1	.
TGTGCCAGCAGCCACGGGACGGTCTCCTACGAGCAGTACTTC	CASSHGTVSYEQYF	.	TRBJ2-7	TRBV7-2	.
TGTGCCAGCAGCACGGGACTAGCGGGACCCGGGGAGCTGTTTTTT	CASSTGLAGPGELFF	TRBD2	TRBJ2-2	TRBV3-1/TRBV3-2	.
TGTGCCAGCAGCCCGGGACACTGGACTGAAGCTTTCTTT	CASSPGHWTEAFF	.	TRBJ1-1	TRBV7-9	few
TGTGCCAGCAGCACCCGGGATAGCGGGAGCTCAGATACGCAGTATTTT	CASSTRDSGSSDTQYF	TRBD2	TRBJ2-3	TRBV11-2	.
TGTGCCAGCAGTTACTCGTCCGGGAATTTCTATGGCTACACCTTC	CASSYSSGNFYGYTF	.	TRBJ1-2	TRBV6-5	.
TGTGCCAGCAGCTCCGGACTAGCGGGAGGAGGAGAGCAGTACTTC	CASSSGLAGGGEQYF	TRBD2	TRBJ2-7	TRBV6-5	.
TGTGCCAGCAGCGCCAGACCAGAGGGGAACCACGGACAGAAAGAGACCCAGTACTTC	CASSARPEGNHGQKETQYF	.	TRBJ2-5	TRBV9	.
TGCAGCGTCGTCATAAGGGGGGACTCTGGGGCCAACGTCCTGACTTTC	CSVVIRGDSGANVLTF	.	TRBJ2-6	TRBV29-1	.